This passage covers 12 T cell receptor beta chains from one sample sequenced in a study of OX40 agonist ivuxolimab in advanced cancers. Sequencing was performed with immunoSEQ multiplex PCR; in TCRdb, only in-frame clones are kept and a portion is missing. The sample shows tens of thousands of clones, 85% to 90% of them seen only once. This sample comprised CD4+ or CD8+ T cells sorted from blood, obtained in a trial of the OX40 agonist ivuxolimab. Every receptor here comes from an adult with an advanced solid tumor such as melanoma, head and neck, liver or kidney cancer.

The V gene is TRBV7-2, the J gene TRBJ2-7; perhaps TRBD2 as D (6 bases). The CDR3 has 16 amino acids. The germline V gene encodes CDR1 SGHTA and CDR2 FQGNSA. Trimming stripped 5 bases from V and 4 bases from J, with 21 bases between. The CDR3 nucleotides read TGTGCCAGCAGCCCGGCGGGAAGGCGCGGGAATTACGAGCAGTACTTC. Translation gives CASSPAGRRGNYEQYF.

The chain employs TRBV4-2 and TRBJ2-7, with 7 bases fitting TRBD2. J gave up 2 bases and V 4 bases, and 11 bases lay outside the gene matches. CDR3 length: 16 amino acids. Germline CDR1 LGHNA, CDR2 YNFKEQ. The chain's CDR3 is CASSRESGTPPYEQYF. In DNA, the CDR3 is TGTGCCAGCAGCCGAGAAAGCGGGACCCCCCCCTACGAGCAGTACTTC.

The chain carries TRBV15 and TRBJ1-4; D is unresolved. CDR1 and CDR2 from the germline V gene are LNHNV and YYDKDF (reference sequence). There are 12 residues in the CDR3. The V end was cut by 1 base, the J end by 11 bases, with 8 bases between. The CDR3 loop is CATSRVGEKLFF. CDR3 in DNA: TGTGCCACCAGCAGAGTTGGAGAGAAACTGTTTTTT.

The chain recombines TRBV20-1 with TRBJ2-1; D gene unclear. Germline CDR1 and CDR2: DFQATT and SNEGSKA (reference sequence). CDR3 size: 10 residues. V was shortened by 5 bases and J by 7 bases, with 6 bases between the two germline ends. CDR3 nucleotide sequence: TGCAGTGCTGGGGATAATGAGCAGTTCTTC. This codes for CSAGDNEQFF.

The chain recombines TRBV27 with TRBJ2-7; D gene uncertain. Trimming left V 3 bases short and J 1 base short, with 7 bases between. In germline, CDR1 is MNHEY, CDR2 SMNVEV (reference sequence). The CDR3 consists of 13 residues. CDR3: CASSLARSYEQYF. The CDR3, as DNA: TGTGCCAGCAGTTTGGCGCGGTCCTACGAGCAGTACTTC.

V and J are TRBV5-1 and TRBJ2-1; D is unclear. The germline V gene encodes CDR1 SGHRS and CDR2 YFSETQ. The CDR3 covers 16 residues. V lost 0 bases and J 0 bases, leaving 10 bases between the germline ends. CDR3 sequence: CASSLAPRSSYNEQFF. CDR3 nucleotide sequence: TGCGCCAGCAGCTTGGCCCCACGGAGCTCCTACAATGAGCAGTTCTTC. Full variable domain (remainder filled in from reference TRBV5-1 and TRBJ2-1): KAGVTQTPRYLIKTRGQQVTLSCSPISGHRSVSWYQQTPGQGLQFLFEYFSETQRNKGNFPGRFSGRQFSNSRSEMNVSTLELGDSALYLCASSLAPRSSYNEQFFGPGTRLTVL.

This clone showed up just once. V gene TRBV9 combines with J gene TRBJ1-3, with TRBD1 identical over 8 bases. After removal of 6 bases from V and 3 bases from J, the junction contained 8 bases not matched to a gene. The CDR3 consists of 15 residues. Germline V gene data show CDR1 as SGDLS and CDR2 as YYNGEE. The CDR3 DNA sequence: TGTGCCAGCACCTGGACAGGGTGGATTGGAAACACCATATATTTT. Its protein product is CASTWTGWIGNTIYF.

This chain joins TRBV14 and TRBJ2-2, with 8 bases fitting TRBD1. Germline V CDR1 and CDR2: SGHDN, FVKESK. Trimming cost V 6 bases and J 1 base; bases outside gene matches: 7. This CDR3 is 16 amino acids long. The CDR3 loop reads CASRLGRGLNTGELFF. The CDR3 DNA sequence: TGTGCCAGCAGGCTTGGCAGGGGGCTGAACACCGGGGAGCTGTTTTTT.

This chain connects TRBV7-2 to TRBJ2-3; tentatively, D is TRBD1 or TRBD2 (5 bases each). V lost 4 bases and J 0 bases, leaving 11 bases between the germline ends. The CDR3 is 15 amino acids. The V gene's germline CDR1 is SGHTA and CDR2 FQGNSA. The chain's CDR3 is CASSSRGASTDTQYF. As DNA, the CDR3 is TGTGCCAGCAGCTCCCGAGGGGCAAGCACAGATACGCAGTATTTT.

The V gene is TRBV11-3, the J gene TRBJ2-7; a weak D match, TRBD1 (5 bases). V lost 0 bases to trimming and J lost 6 bases, with 6 bases between them. The CDR3 totals 12 residues. CDR1 and CDR2 from the germline V gene are SGHNT and YENEEA. CDR3 loop: CASSLDTGEQYF. In DNA, the CDR3 is TGTGCCAGCAGCTTAGATACAGGCGAGCAGTACTTC.

In DNA form, the CDR3 reads TGTGCCAGCAGCTTAATAGGGCAGGGGGCCAACGTCCTGACTTTC. As protein: CASSLIGQGANVLTF. The chain uses TRBV7-3 and TRBJ2-6; D unclear. CDR3 size: 15 residues. Trimming cost V 1 base and J 4 bases, with 8 bases left between them. The V gene's germline CDR1 is SGHTA and CDR2 FQGTGA.

This sequence joins TRBV5-4 and TRBJ2-7; D uncertain. Trimming pared 4 bases from V and 0 bases from J, leaving 11 bases between. CDR1 is SGHNT, CDR2 YYREEE, per germline (reference sequence). The CDR3 consists of 14 residues. CDR3 region: CASSPGLVSYEQYF. The CDR3 bases are TGTGCCAGCAGCCCCGGGCTAGTCTCCTACGAGCAGTACTTC.